This T cell receptor beta chain comes out of a study of T-cell memory formation after mild COVID-19. The CDR3 length is 13 residues. CDR1 and CDR2 (germline): SGHRS, YFSETQ. V lost 5 bases to trimming and J lost 6 bases, with 12 bases between them. Each CDR3 protein is one row after TCRdb ran MiXCR on the 5' RACE reads. The sample carries 350,000 to 500,000 distinct CDR3 sequences, over 15% recorded once. This TCR was recovered from an adult woman who had mild COVID-19 (a few samples of this study predate the infection). Cell type and time point are not known. This sequence joins TRBV5-1 and TRBJ2-1; no clear D gene. The sequencing input was PBMCs or a T cell subset sorted from them (not recorded which). CDR3 in DNA: TGCGCCAGCAGGGTCACGACAATCAATGAGCAGTTCTTC. It yields the protein CASRVTTINEQFF.